The clone carrying this TCR beta chain has more than one count but fewer than ten. The sample belongs to a study of blood T cell repertoires in COVID-19. Study background: Sources were T cells, B-cell-depleted T cells, or PBMCs; the material itself was cDNA or gDNA.

There are 15 residues in the CDR3. Per germline, CDR1 SGHTA and CDR2 FQGNSA. The V gene lost 5 bases and the J gene lost 2 bases, with 13 bases spanning the gap. In the study's own analysis: Scientists estimated how many nucleated cells there were by amplifying reference gene primers. Profiled with immunoSEQ multiplex PCR; TCRdb holds only in-frame clones, not every one. V and J calls and clone size are copied from that table; D and trimming were computed from the DNA. Among fewer than 700,000 clones listed, roughly 91% were seen once. This TCR derives from a woman aged 50 to 60 with COVID-19, enrolled during active disease. What was sequenced was peripheral blood. The chain uses TRBV7-2 and TRBJ1-5, with D maybe TRBD1 (5 bases). The CDR3 is CASSIFDSRNQPQHF. The CDR3 DNA follows: TGTGCCAGCAGCATCTTCGACAGCCGCAATCAGCCCCAGCATTTT. The full variable domain, with the rest looked up from reference TRBV7-2 and TRBJ1-5, is GAGVSQSPSNKVTEKGKDVELRCDPISGHTALYWYRQSLGQGLEFLIYFQGNSAPDKSGLPSDRFSAERTGGSVSTLTIQRTQQEDSAVYLCASSIFDSRNQPQHFGDGTRLSIL.